This is a list of T cell receptor beta chains from one sample in a study of siplizumab effects on memory and regulatory T cells. Assay used: immunoSEQ multiplex PCR; TCRdb lists only in-frame clones, some missing. Among approximately 82,000 clones, approximately 86% were seen once, and the ten largest hold approximately 1.5%. The sample comprised Tregs sorted from blood. These TCRs come from a human donor in good health. Each CDR3 is given with its conserved first and last residue. The D gene is left open where the match is weak. Clone size, where shown, is once, few, many, or a class for clones that have expanded.

D: .
size: many
J: TRBJ2-2
V: TRBV11-3
CDR3: CASSLSGVNTGELFF
DNA: TGTGCCAGCAGCTTATCCGGGGTGAACACCGGGGAGCTGTTTTTT

D: .
size: once
J: TRBJ1-5
V: TRBV7-9
CDR3: CASSLVSGAGQPQHF
DNA: TGTGCCAGCAGCTTAGTCTCGGGGGCTGGTCAGCCCCAGCATTTT

D: .
size: .
J: TRBJ2-1
V: TRBV7-2
CDR3: CASSLISGLEQFF
DNA: TGTGCCAGCAGCTTAATCTCTGGCCTCGAGCAGTTCTTC

D: .
size: few
J: TRBJ2-1
V: TRBV6-6
CDR3: CASSYWWDSYNEQFF
DNA: TGTGCCAGCAGTTACTGGTGGGACTCCTACAATGAGCAGTTCTTC

D: .
size: .
J: TRBJ1-5
V: TRBV6-4
CDR3: CASSDRPLGAQHF
DNA: TGTGCCAGCAGTGACCGGCCGCTTGGGGCCCAGCATTTT

D: TRBD1
size: .
J: TRBJ2-1
V: TRBV6-5
CDR3: CASRAGGSNEQFF
DNA: TGTGCCAGCAGAGCAGGGGGAAGCAATGAGCAGTTCTTC

D: .
size: .
J: TRBJ1-2
V: TRBV7-2
CDR3: CASSPQTEGYTF
DNA: TGTGCCAGCAGCCCCCAGACAGAGGGCTACACCTTC

D: .
size: .
J: TRBJ2-7
V: TRBV15
CDR3: CATSRDHSYEQYF
DNA: TGTGCCACCAGCAGAGACCACTCCTACGAGCAGTACTTC

D: .
size: .
J: TRBJ1-2
V: TRBV6-5
CDR3: CASRGNYGYTF
DNA: TGTGCCAGCAGGGGAAACTATGGCTACACCTTC

D: .
size: .
J: TRBJ2-1
V: TRBV7-3
CDR3: CASSLSKGTLGNEQFF
DNA: TGTGCCAGCAGCCTATCGAAAGGGACGTTAGGCAATGAGCAGTTCTTC

D: .
size: .
J: TRBJ2-7
V: TRBV5-1
CDR3: CASSLVGGSEQYF
DNA: TGCGCCAGCAGCTTGGTGGGGGGTTCCGAGCAGTACTTC

D: TRBD1
size: .
J: TRBJ2-4
V: TRBV2
CDR3: CASSEHRGVAKNIQYF
DNA: TGTGCCAGCAGTGAACACAGGGGCGTAGCCAAAAACATTCAGTACTTC

D: .
size: once
J: TRBJ1-2
V: TRBV6-6
CDR3: CASRNTVASNYGYTF
DNA: TGTGCCAGCAGGAATACGGTTGCTAGTAACTATGGCTACACCTTC

D: .
size: few
J: TRBJ1-1
V: TRBV18
CDR3: CASSPYRSNTEAFF
DNA: TGTGCCAGCTCACCTTACAGATCAAACACTGAAGCTTTCTTT

D: TRBD1
size: .
J: TRBJ1-2
V: TRBV7-2
CDR3: CASSQGTGYYGYTF
DNA: TGTGCCAGCAGCCAAGGGACAGGGTATTATGGCTACACCTTC

D: .
size: .
J: TRBJ1-4
V: TRBV6-5
CDR3: CASKGSGEKLFF
DNA: TGTGCCAGCAAGGGGAGTGGTGAAAAACTGTTTTTT

D: TRBD2
size: .
J: TRBJ2-1
V: TRBV11-2
CDR3: CASSFGTSGGNEQFF
DNA: TGTGCCAGCAGCTTCGGGACTAGCGGGGGTAATGAGCAGTTCTTC

D: .
size: .
J: TRBJ2-7
V: TRBV6-6
CDR3: CASMRALGSYEQYF
DNA: TGTGCCAGCATGAGGGCCCTTGGCTCCTACGAGCAGTACTTC

D: .
size: once
J: TRBJ2-2
V: TRBV1
CDR3: CTSSQDIAGENTGELFF
DNA: TGCACCAGCAGCCAAGATATAGCGGGGGAGAACACCGGGGAGCTGTTTTTT

D: .
size: .
J: TRBJ2-2
V: TRBV18
CDR3: CASSFGGGELFF
DNA: TGTGCCAGCTCATTCGGCGGCGGGGAGCTGTTTTTT

D: .
size: .
J: TRBJ1-4
V: TRBV9
CDR3: CASSVAGIQGEKLFF
DNA: TGTGCCAGCAGCGTAGCTGGGATACAGGGTGAAAAACTGTTTTTT

D: .
size: .
J: TRBJ1-2
V: TRBV6-5
CDR3: CASRRSLGGYTF
DNA: TGTGCCAGCAGACGTTCACTGGGAGGCTACACCTTC

D: .
size: .
J: TRBJ1-6
V: TRBV6-5
CDR3: CASSPSGTVYSPLHF
DNA: TGTGCCAGCAGCCCCTCCGGGACTGTATATTCACCCCTCCACTTT

D: .
size: .
J: TRBJ1-1
V: TRBV11-2
CDR3: CASSFSLGVAFF
DNA: TGTGCCAGCAGCTTCTCATTAGGAGTAGCTTTCTTT

D: .
size: .
J: TRBJ1-6
V: TRBV11-2
CDR3: CASSAGGNSPLHF
DNA: TGTGCCAGCAGCGCAGGAGGGAATTCACCCCTCCACTTT

D: .
size: .
J: TRBJ1-5
V: TRBV19
CDR3: CASRGQNQPQHF
DNA: TGTGCCAGTCGTGGGCAGAATCAGCCCCAGCATTTT

D: TRBD1
size: .
J: TRBJ2-7
V: TRBV28
CDR3: CASSFGGQLPYEQYF
DNA: TGTGCCAGCAGTTTTGGGGGACAGCTTCCCTACGAGCAGTACTTC

D: TRBD2
size: .
J: TRBJ2-3
V: TRBV5-5
CDR3: CASSFLAGGTSTDTQYF
DNA: TGTGCCAGCAGCTTCCTAGCGGGGGGCACTAGCACAGATACGCAGTATTTT

D: .
size: .
J: TRBJ2-5
V: TRBV18
CDR3: CASSPRGPETQYF
DNA: TGTGCCAGCTCACCACGAGGGCCCGAGACCCAGTACTTC

D: .
size: .
J: TRBJ2-3
V: TRBV27
CDR3: CASAPDRSTDTQYF
DNA: TGTGCCTCCGCCCCGGACAGAAGCACAGATACGCAGTATTTT

D: .
size: .
J: TRBJ1-3
V: TRBV14
CDR3: CASSQVAAGSRNTIYF
DNA: TGTGCCAGCAGCCAAGTCGCCGCGGGGAGTAGAAACACCATATATTTT

D: .
size: .
J: TRBJ2-7
V: TRBV27
CDR3: CATGSRSYEQYF
DNA: TGTGCCACCGGAAGCCGCTCCTACGAGCAGTACTTC

D: .
size: .
J: TRBJ2-4
V: TRBV5-1
CDR3: CASSEPGGAIQYF
DNA: TGCGCCAGCAGCGAACCCGGAGGAGCCATTCAGTACTTC

D: .
size: .
J: TRBJ2-5
V: TRBV6-5
CDR3: CASSSGRTQYF
DNA: TGTGCCAGCAGTTCGGGCAGAACCCAGTACTTC

D: TRBD2
size: .
J: TRBJ2-5
V: TRBV5-5
CDR3: CASSLFSGAAETQYF
DNA: TGTGCCAGCAGCTTATTTAGCGGGGCCGCAGAGACCCAGTACTTC

D: TRBD1
size: .
J: TRBJ2-5
V: TRBV19
CDR3: CASSQRDRVTQETQYF
DNA: TGTGCCAGTAGTCAAAGGGACAGGGTGACGCAAGAGACCCAGTACTTC

D: .
size: once
J: TRBJ1-1
V: TRBV28
CDR3: CASSFLGRNTEAFF
DNA: TGTGCCAGCAGTTTTTTAGGTAGGAACACTGAAGCTTTCTTT

D: TRBD1
size: few
J: TRBJ1-2
V: TRBV4-2
CDR3: CASSHGQGAGYTF
DNA: TGTGCCAGCAGCCATGGACAGGGGGCTGGCTACACCTTC

D: TRBD2
size: .
J: TRBJ2-7
V: TRBV6-5
CDR3: CASSYSGTSGEQYF
DNA: TGTGCCAGCAGTTACTCGGGGACTAGTGGCGAGCAGTACTTC

D: TRBD1
size: .
J: TRBJ1-6
V: TRBV11-3
CDR3: CASSSGQGYNSPLHF
DNA: TGTGCCAGCAGCTCCGGACAGGGCTATAATTCACCCCTCCACTTT

D: .
size: .
J: TRBJ1-5
V: TRBV11-2
CDR3: CASSSGANQPQHF
DNA: TGTGCCAGCAGCTCCGGGGCCAATCAGCCCCAGCATTTT

D: TRBD1
size: .
J: TRBJ1-5
V: TRBV19
CDR3: CASRDRADQPQHF
DNA: TGTGCCAGTAGGGACAGGGCTGATCAGCCCCAGCATTTT

D: .
size: few
J: TRBJ1-5
V: TRBV6-1
CDR3: CASNRSGYQPQHF
DNA: TGTGCCAGCAACCGCAGTGGGTATCAGCCCCAGCATTTT

D: .
size: .
J: TRBJ1-1
V: TRBV6-5
CDR3: CASSTVGTEAFF
DNA: TGTGCCAGCAGTACTGTGGGGACTGAAGCTTTCTTT

D: .
size: .
J: TRBJ1-3
V: TRBV5-5
CDR3: CASSSSLSGNTIYF
DNA: TGTGCCAGCAGTTCTAGTCTCTCTGGAAACACCATATATTTT

D: .
size: .
J: TRBJ2-3
V: TRBV29-1
CDR3: CSVEASGADTQYF
DNA: TGCAGCGTTGAAGCGTCAGGGGCAGATACGCAGTATTTT

D: .
size: .
J: TRBJ1-4
V: TRBV6-5
CDR3: CASSYGVGTTNEKLFF
DNA: TGTGCCAGCAGTTACGGAGTTGGGACGACTAATGAAAAACTGTTTTTT

D: .
size: .
J: TRBJ1-6
V: TRBV4-1
CDR3: CASSSTVNSSSYNSPLHF
DNA: TGCGCCAGCAGCTCGACAGTAAACTCGAGCTCCTATAATTCACCCCTCCACTTT

D: .
size: .
J: TRBJ2-7
V: TRBV7-6
CDR3: CASSSPRGEQYF
DNA: TGTGCCAGCAGCTCCCCGCGGGGCGAGCAGTACTTC

D: TRBD2
size: .
J: TRBJ2-1
V: TRBV15
CDR3: CATSTSPGLAESGNNEQFF
DNA: TGTGCCACCAGCACCTCGCCGGGACTAGCGGAATCAGGAAACAATGAGCAGTTCTTC

D: TRBD1
size: .
J: TRBJ1-6
V: TRBV10-3
CDR3: CAIGTGDSPLHF
DNA: TGTGCCATCGGAACAGGGGATTCACCCCTCCACTTT

D: .
size: .
J: TRBJ1-6
V: TRBV4-1
CDR3: CASSLNSYNSPLHF
DNA: TGCGCCAGCAGCCTCAACTCCTATAATTCACCCCTCCACTTT